One T cell receptor (beta chain) is described in this entry. The target antigen is unknown. This entry is derived from a study of CD4 T cells in relation to SARS-CoV-2 and coronaviruses. The germline CDR1 and CDR2 sequences are LGHDT and YNNKEL (reference sequence). Trimming shortened V by 4 bases and J by 6 bases, and 10 bases separated the two germline ends. The CDR3 contains 13 residues. Before the COVID-19 pandemic, during about 2010-2019, CD4+ T cells were taken from unexposed donors. The cells were cultured for 9 to 11 days before CD4+ T cells were isolated. General study findings and limits: This crossreactivity analysis covered spike protein alone, no other viral proteins.

The table came from immunoSEQ multiplex PCR; TCRdb's copy has only in-frame clones and leaves some out. The sample lists about 16,000 clones; about 77% were seen once. This sequence was found in a human donor in good health. Sequenced material: CD4+ T cells from PBMCs, cultured in vitro. V and J are TRBV3-1 (or the pseudogene TRBV3-2) and TRBJ1-5; D is possibly TRBD1 (5 bases). CDR3 nucleotide sequence: TGTGCCAGCAGCCGGGCAGGGAGTCAGCCCCAGCATTTT. It encodes CASSRAGSQPQHF.